Following are 25 T cell receptor beta chains from one sample sequenced in a study of OX40 agonist ivuxolimab in advanced cancers. Assay: immunoSEQ multiplex PCR; the TCRdb copy retains only in-frame clones and omits some. The profile shows 70,000 to 80,000 clones, 90% to 95% of them singletons. The material sequenced was CD4+ or CD8+ T cells sorted from blood, taken in a trial of the OX40 agonist ivuxolimab. Receptors originate from an adult with an advanced solid tumor such as melanoma, head and neck, liver or kidney cancer.

The genes are TRBV18 and TRBJ2-7; no clear D. There are 14 residues in the CDR3. Trimming cost V 2 bases and J 0 bases, with 8 bases left between them. Germline V gene lookup returns CDR1 KGHSH and CDR2 LQKENI. CDR3 DNA sequence: TGTGCCAGCTCACCAAACGGATACTCCTACGAGCAGTACTTC. Residues: CASSPNGYSYEQYF.

CDR3 in DNA: TGTGCCAGCAGCTTAGCTCCCCCACTCACTGAAGCTTTCTTT. Its translation is CASSLAPPLTEAFF. The chain combines TRBV7-2 with TRBJ1-1; no firm D call. CDR3 length: 14 residues. Trimming stripped 0 bases from V and 4 bases from J, with 9 bases between. Germline CDR1 and CDR2: SGHTA and FQGNSA.

The chain carries TRBV7-6 and TRBJ2-1, with a possible D match to TRBD2 (5 bases). V was clipped by 5 bases and J by 3 bases, with 11 bases between them. The germline V gene has CDR1 SGHVS and CDR2 FNYEAQ. The CDR3 runs 14 residues. This CDR3 is CASSLESGYNEQFF. As DNA, the CDR3 is TGTGCCAGCAGCCTCGAAAGCGGCTACAATGAGCAGTTCTTC.

The rearrangement joins TRBV2 to TRBJ1-1; D is possibly TRBD1 (5 bases). The CDR3 is 13 amino acids. Trimming cost V 6 bases and J 4 bases, with 12 bases left between them. In germline, CDR1 is SNHLY, CDR2 FYNNEI. The CDR3, as DNA: TGTGCCAGCAGAGGGCAGGGAATCACTGAAGCTTTCTTT. Encoded protein: CASRGQGITEAFF.

The V gene is TRBV7-8, the J gene TRBJ2-1; TRBD2 matches 7 bases. This CDR3 contains 15 residues. The ends lost 5 bases at V and 0 bases at J; junction bases unmatched: 4. The germline V gene encodes CDR1 SGHVS and CDR2 FQNEAQ. The CDR3 protein is CASSPAGLSYNEQFF. CDR3 in DNA: TGTGCCAGCAGCCCAGCGGGACTCTCCTACAATGAGCAGTTCTTC. The full variable domain, in which reference TRBV7-8 and TRBJ2-1 provide the parts outside the CDR3, is GAGVSQSPRYKVAKRGQDVALRCDPISGHVSLFWYQQALGQGPEFLTYFQNEAQLDKSGLPSDRFFAERPEGSVSTLKIQRTQQEDSAVYLCASSPAGLSYNEQFFGPGTRLTVL.

The V and J genes are TRBV5-8 and TRBJ1-5; no definite D call. Germline CDR1 SGHTS, CDR2 YDEGEE. The CDR3 is made up of 12 amino acids. V gave up 3 bases and J gave up 6 bases, with 7 bases separating them. CDR3 DNA sequence: TGTGCCAGCAGCTCACAAGGTCAGCCCCAGCATTTT. This encodes CASSSQGQPQHF. Variable domain in full (rest from reference TRBV5-8 and TRBJ1-5): EAGVTQSPTHLIKTRGQQATLRCSPISGHTSVYWYQQALGLGLQFLLWYDEGEERNRGNFPPRFSGRQFPNYSSELNVNALELEDSALYLCASSSQGQPQHFGDGTRLSIL.

This chain connects TRBV25-1 to TRBJ2-3, with 9 nucleotides matching TRBD1. This CDR3 region has 15 residues. Germline V gene lookup returns CDR1 MGHDK and CDR2 SYGVNS. Unmatched junction bases numbered 2, after V lost 2 bases and J lost 2 bases. As DNA, the CDR3 is TGTGCCAGCAGTGAAGGGACAGGGCCCACAGATACGCAGTATTTT. Its protein is CASSEGTGPTDTQYF.

V gene TRBV10-2 combines with J gene TRBJ1-5; D perhaps matches TRBD1 (5 bases). This CDR3 region has 15 residues. Germline-derived CDR1 and CDR2 are WSHSY and SAAADI. The V gene lost 2 bases and the J gene lost 2 bases, with 10 bases spanning the gap. Written as DNA, the CDR3 is TGCGCCAGCAGTGAGACCAGGGACGGCAATCAGCCCCAGCATTTT. It translates to CASSETRDGNQPQHF.

This chain links TRBV10-1 with TRBJ2-7, with 9 bases matching TRBD2. The germline V gene has CDR1 WNHNN and CDR2 SYGVQD (reference sequence). After removal of 2 bases from V and 4 bases from J, the junction contained 6 bases not matched to a gene. The CDR3 is made up of 15 amino acids. CDR3 amino acids: CASSEEPSGKYEQYF. CDR3 bases: TGCGCCAGCAGTGAGGAACCTAGCGGGAAGTACGAGCAGTACTTC.

The chain links TRBV5-1 to TRBJ1-2; D is undetermined. The CDR3 is made up of 13 amino acids. Germline lookup yields CDR1 SGHRS and CDR2 YFSETQ. Trimming stripped 2 bases from V and 4 bases from J, with 9 bases between. The CDR3 is CASSFTLFYGYTF. In DNA form, the CDR3 reads TGCGCCAGCAGCTTCACATTATTCTATGGCTACACCTTC.

The CDR3 protein is CASSLNRGISYEQYF. The DNA of the CDR3 is TGTGCCAGCAGTTTAAACAGGGGGATCTCCTACGAGCAGTACTTC. This chain connects TRBV27 to TRBJ2-7; 8 nucleotides align to TRBD1. The junction had 3 bases not matched to a gene; V was cut back by 2 bases and J by 0 bases. CDR1 is MNHEY and CDR2 is SMNVEV in the germline V gene (reference sequence). The CDR3 runs to 15 residues.

The J gene is TRBJ1-2, the V gene TRBV5-4, with TRBD1 matching 7 bases. V was clipped by 4 bases and J by 0 bases; unmatched bases: 9. The germline gives CDR1 SGHNT, CDR2 YYREEE (reference sequence). The CDR3 spans 16 residues. The DNA for the CDR3 is TGTGCCAGCAGCCCCGGGACAGAAAACCCTAACTATGGCTACACCTTC. Protein: CASSPGTENPNYGYTF. Based on the CDR3 plus reference TRBV5-4 and TRBJ1-2, the full variable domain is ETGVTQSPTHLIKTRGQQVTLRCSSQSGHNTVSWYQQALGQGPQFIFQYYREEENGRGNFPPRFSGLQFPNYSSELNVNALELDDSALYLCASSPGTENPNYGYTFGSGTRLTVV.

This clone has just one count. This sequence joins TRBV4-2 and TRBJ2-3; 13 bases agree with TRBD2. The CDR3 extends over 16 amino acids. Germline lookup yields CDR1 LGHNA and CDR2 YNFKEQ. The trim removed 5 bases at V and 3 bases at J, leaving 5 bases unmatched. CDR3 DNA: TGTGCCAGCAGCACTAGCGGGAGGGCCTTTACAGATACGCAGTATTTT. Encoded protein: CASSTSGRAFTDTQYF.

This sequence joins TRBV29-1 and TRBJ1-2, with unresolved D. V shed 7 bases and J shed 4 bases, with 13 bases lying between them. CDR1 is SQVTM, CDR2 ANQGSEA, per germline. The CDR3 has 12 residues. The CDR3 sequence is CSAGGRRYGYTF. The CDR3 DNA is TGCAGCGCGGGCGGGAGACGCTATGGCTACACCTTC.

This clone was picked up one time. The rearrangement uses TRBV6-5 and TRBJ1-1; D may be TRBD1 (5 bases). V lost 7 bases, J lost 11 bases, and 20 bases lay in between. This CDR3 region has 13 residues. Germline CDR1 reads MNHEY; CDR2 reads SVGAGI. For the CDR3, the DNA is TGTGCCAGCAATAAACTACAGGACTCTCTTGCTTTCTTT. Residues: CASNKLQDSLAFF.

This clone was observed a single time. The rearrangement uses TRBV16 and TRBJ2-7; 7 nucleotides agree with TRBD1. V gave up 4 bases and J gave up 2 bases; unmatched junction bases: 8. This CDR3 spans 15 amino acids. Germline-derived CDR1 and CDR2 are KGHSY and FQNENV. The chain's CDR3 is CASSPTGTATYEQYF. In DNA, the CDR3 is TGTGCCAGCAGCCCCACCGGGACAGCTACCTACGAGCAGTACTTC.

The table lists this clone with a count of one. V is TRBV18 and J is TRBJ1-3; D is undetermined. The CDR3 is made up of 17 amino acids. Looked up from germline, CDR1 is KGHSH and CDR2 is LQKENI. The V end was cut by 1 base, the J end by 0 bases, with 13 bases between. The CDR3 sequence: CASSPRRPDSSGNTIYF. Written as DNA, the CDR3 is TGTGCCAGCTCACCACGGCGGCCAGATAGCTCTGGAAACACCATATATTTT.

This clone was picked up one time. An end of the junction does not agree with germline; a read error may underlie this. This chain joins TRBV10-1 and TRBJ1-5, with D unclear. From germline, CDR1 is WNHNN and CDR2 SYGVQD (reference sequence). The CDR3 contains 13 residues. The DNA for the CDR3 is TGCGCCAGCAGTGAGACAGCGAATCAACCCCAGCATTTT. It codes for CASSETANQPQHF.

The chain is built from TRBV2 and TRBJ2-1; D is undetermined. Per the germline V gene, CDR1 is SNHLY and CDR2 is FYNNEI. Trimming took off 4 bases at V and 8 bases at J, with 6 bases between the two ends. The CDR3 is 11 amino acids. Written as DNA, the CDR3 is TGTGCCAGCAGTGTGTACGATGAGCAGTTCTTC. As protein: CASSVYDEQFF.

The chain recombines TRBV21-1 with TRBJ2-1; no check of the table's D call, TRBD2, against the DNA was made. TRBV21-1 has pseudogene status. The CDR3 spans 17 residues. In nucleotides, the CDR3 is TGTGCCAGCAGCAATGGAGGACTAGCGGGACCTTACAATGAGCAGTTCTTC. Residues: CASSNGGLAGPYNEQFF.

The rearrangement joins TRBV9 to TRBJ1-1; D is perhaps TRBD1 (5 bases). From germline, CDR1 is SGDLS and CDR2 YYNGEE. V was clipped by 3 bases and J by 0 bases, with 9 bases between them. CDR3 length: 14 amino acids. In nucleotides, the CDR3 is TGTGCCAGCAGCGGGGACGCCCTGAACACTGAAGCTTTCTTT. It specifies CASSGDALNTEAFF. The variable domain in full, with the rest retrieved from reference TRBV9 and TRBJ1-1, is DSGVTQTPKHLITATGQRVTLRCSPRSGDLSVYWYQQSLDQGLQFLIQYYNGEERAKGNILERFSAQQFPDLHSELNLSSLELGDSALYFCASSGDALNTEAFFGQGTRLTVV.

The rearrangement uses TRBV5-4 and TRBJ2-3, with TRBD1 matching 10 bases. In germline, CDR1 is SGHNT, CDR2 YYREEE (reference sequence). V lost 1 base and J lost 1; bases outside the gene matches: 6. The CDR3 is 17 amino acids. CDR3: CASSLSGGTGGTDTQYF. CDR3 DNA: TGTGCCAGCAGCTTGTCGGGTGGGACAGGGGGCACAGATACGCAGTATTTT.

The chain joins TRBV9 to TRBJ2-7; TRBD2 aligns across 10 bases. J gave up 4 bases and V 0 bases, and 4 bases lay outside the gene matches. Per germline, CDR1 SGDLS and CDR2 YYNGEE. The CDR3 runs to 15 residues. CDR3 in DNA: TGTGCCAGCAGCGTAGGGGTTAGCGGGGGGTACGAGCAGTACTTC. Translation: CASSVGVSGGYEQYF.

CDR3 residues: CASSPRSRGDDEQYF. The CDR3 DNA reads TGTGCCAGCTCACCACGGTCCAGGGGCGATGACGAGCAGTACTTC. The chain carries TRBV18 and TRBJ2-7; TRBD1 might be the D (6 bases). The CDR3 is made up of 15 amino acids. Germline assignment: CDR1 KGHSH and CDR2 LQKENI. Trimming removed 1 base at V and 5 bases at J, with 15 bases between.

The chain has TRBV4-3 and TRBJ1-3, with 7 bases aligning to TRBD1. The CDR3 sequence is 16 residues long. CDR1 and CDR2 (germline): LGHNA, YSLEER. The ends lost 3 bases at V and 1 base at J; junction bases unmatched: 6. Here the CDR3 DNA reads TGCGCCAGCAGCCAGGATGACAGGGTGTCTGGAAACACCATATATTTT. Residues: CASSQDDRVSGNTIYF.